Only a few counts were recorded for the clone carrying this T cell receptor (beta chain). Its cognate antigen is unknown. The CDR3 spans 18 residues. Per germline, CDR1 LGHNA and CDR2 YNFKEQ. V was clipped by 4 bases and J by 3 bases; unmatched bases: 15. The entry originates in a study of blood T cells in healthy people across ages. Whole-study results and caveats: Since the PBMCs were unsorted, naive and antigen-experienced cells could not be conclusively compared. Relative to aged donors, long-lived donors carried more naive CD4+ cells and displayed higher diversity.

Primers used in a second PCR of about 6 to 12 cycles were a sample-barcoded 5' primer and a J-beta primer mix. Every single cDNA molecule received a tag from a template-switch adaptor with 12 random nucleotides. TCRdb re-derived calls from the 5' RACE reads in MiXCR, one entry per CDR3 protein. The sample lists some 640,000 distinct CDR3 sequences; 49% were seen once. Total RNA was isolated from each sample in quantities of at least 6 micrograms. Sequenced: blood. This clonotype originated in an older woman in good health. The chain has TRBV4-2 and TRBJ2-1; 7 nucleotides align to TRBD1. CDR3 sequence reads: CASSLRFGGTAIYNEQFF. The CDR3 region has the DNA TGTGCCAGCAGCCTACGGTTCGGTGGGACAGCTATCTACAATGAGCAGTTCTTC.